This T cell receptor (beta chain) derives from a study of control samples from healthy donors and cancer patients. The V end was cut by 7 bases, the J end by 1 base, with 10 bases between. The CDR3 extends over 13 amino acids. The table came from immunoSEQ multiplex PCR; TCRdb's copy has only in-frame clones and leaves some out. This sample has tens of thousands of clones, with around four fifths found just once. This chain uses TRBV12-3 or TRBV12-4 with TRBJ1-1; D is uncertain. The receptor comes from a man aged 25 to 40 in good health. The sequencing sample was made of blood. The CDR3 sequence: CASTMGGNTEAFF. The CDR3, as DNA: TGTGCCAGCACCATGGGAGGGAACACTGAAGCTTTCTTT.